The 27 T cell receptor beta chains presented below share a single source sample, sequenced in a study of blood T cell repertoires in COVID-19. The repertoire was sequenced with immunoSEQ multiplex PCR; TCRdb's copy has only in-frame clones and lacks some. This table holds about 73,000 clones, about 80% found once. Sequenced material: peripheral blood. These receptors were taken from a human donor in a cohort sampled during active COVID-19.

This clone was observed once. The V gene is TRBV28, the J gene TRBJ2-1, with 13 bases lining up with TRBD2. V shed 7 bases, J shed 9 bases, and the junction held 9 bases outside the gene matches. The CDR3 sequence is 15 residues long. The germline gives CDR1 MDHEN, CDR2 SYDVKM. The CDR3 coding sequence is TGTGCCAGCACCACCGGGACTAGCGGGGCCGGTGAGCAGTTCTTC. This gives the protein CASTTGTSGAGEQFF. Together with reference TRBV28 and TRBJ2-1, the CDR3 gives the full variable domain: DVKVTQSSRYLVKRTGEKVFLECVQDMDHENMFWYRQDPGLGLRLIYFSYDVKMKEKGDIPEGYSVSREKKERFSLILESASTNQTSMYLCASTTGTSGAGEQFFGPGTRLTVL.

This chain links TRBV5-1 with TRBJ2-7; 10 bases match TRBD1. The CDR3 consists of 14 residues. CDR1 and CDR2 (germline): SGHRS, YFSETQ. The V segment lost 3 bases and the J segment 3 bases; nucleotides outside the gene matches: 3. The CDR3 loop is CASSYGTGDYEQYF. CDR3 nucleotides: TGCGCCAGCAGCTACGGGACAGGGGACTACGAGCAGTACTTC.

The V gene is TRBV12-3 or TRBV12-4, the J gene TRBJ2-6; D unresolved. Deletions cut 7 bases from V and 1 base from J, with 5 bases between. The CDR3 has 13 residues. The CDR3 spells CASIHSGANVLTF. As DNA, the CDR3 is TGTGCCAGCATCCATTCTGGGGCCAACGTCCTGACTTTC.

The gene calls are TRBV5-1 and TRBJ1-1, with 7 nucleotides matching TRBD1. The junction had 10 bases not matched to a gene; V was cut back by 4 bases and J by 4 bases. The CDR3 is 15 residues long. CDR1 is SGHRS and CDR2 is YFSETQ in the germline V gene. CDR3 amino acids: CASSPRQGGGTEAFF. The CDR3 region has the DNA TGCGCCAGCAGCCCGAGACAGGGCGGTGGCACTGAAGCTTTCTTT.

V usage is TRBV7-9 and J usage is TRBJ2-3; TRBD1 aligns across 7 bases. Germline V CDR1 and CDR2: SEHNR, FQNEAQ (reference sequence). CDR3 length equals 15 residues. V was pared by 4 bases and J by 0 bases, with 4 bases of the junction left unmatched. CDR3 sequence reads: CASSSGQRSTDTQYF. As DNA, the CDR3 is TGTGCCAGCAGCTCGGGACAGCGAAGCACAGATACGCAGTATTTT.

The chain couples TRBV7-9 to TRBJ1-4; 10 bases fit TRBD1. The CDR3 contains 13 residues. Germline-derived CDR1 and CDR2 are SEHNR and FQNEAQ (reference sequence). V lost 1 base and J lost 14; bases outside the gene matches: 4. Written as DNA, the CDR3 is TGTGCCAGCAGCTTAGGGACAGGGGGGAGTCTGTTTTTT. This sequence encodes CASSLGTGGSLFF. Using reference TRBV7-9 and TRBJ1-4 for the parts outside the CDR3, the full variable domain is DTGVSQNPRHKITKRGQNVTFRCDPISEHNRLYWYRQTLGQGPEFLTYFQNEAQLEKSRLLSDRFSAERPKGSFSTLEIQRTEQGDSAMYLCASSLGTGGSLFFGSGTQLSVL.

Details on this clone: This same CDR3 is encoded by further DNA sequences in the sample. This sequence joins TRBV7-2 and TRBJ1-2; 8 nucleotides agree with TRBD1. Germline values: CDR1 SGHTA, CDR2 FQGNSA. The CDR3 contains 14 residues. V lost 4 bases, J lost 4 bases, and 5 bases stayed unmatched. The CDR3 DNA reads TGTGCCAGCAGCTCTGACAGGGGTCCCTATGGCTACACCTTC. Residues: CASSSDRGPYGYTF.

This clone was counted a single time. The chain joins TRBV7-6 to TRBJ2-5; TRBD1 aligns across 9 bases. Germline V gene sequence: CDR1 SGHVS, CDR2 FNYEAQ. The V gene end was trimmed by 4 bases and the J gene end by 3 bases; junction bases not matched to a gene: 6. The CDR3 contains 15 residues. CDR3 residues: CASSSTRQGEETQYF. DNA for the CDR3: TGTGCCAGCAGCTCAACACGACAGGGGGAAGAGACCCAGTACTTC.

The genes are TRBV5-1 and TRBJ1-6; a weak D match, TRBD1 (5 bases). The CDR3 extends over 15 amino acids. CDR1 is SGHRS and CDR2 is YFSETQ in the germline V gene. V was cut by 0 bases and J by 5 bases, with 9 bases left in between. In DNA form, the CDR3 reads TGCGCCAGCAGCTTGGTCGGGGGAAATAATTCACCCCTCCACTTT. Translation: CASSLVGGNNSPLHF.

CDR3 region: CASSLATSGGAQETQYF. The CDR3 DNA reads TGTGCCAGCAGCTTGGCCACTAGCGGGGGGGCCCAGGAGACCCAGTACTTC. The J gene is TRBJ2-5, the V gene TRBV5-4; 13 bases line up with TRBD2. Germline CDR1 and CDR2: SGHNT and YYREEE (reference sequence). The CDR3 contains 17 residues. V lost 0 bases to trimming and J lost 5 bases; unmatched junction nucleotides: 7.

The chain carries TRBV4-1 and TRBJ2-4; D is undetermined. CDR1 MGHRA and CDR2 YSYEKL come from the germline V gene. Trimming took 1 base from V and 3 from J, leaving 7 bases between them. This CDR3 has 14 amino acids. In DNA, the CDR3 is TGCGCCAGCAGCCAAGTATTCAGCAAAAACATTCAGTACTTC. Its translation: CASSQVFSKNIQYF.

The CDR3 nucleotides are TGTGCCACCAGTGAAACCCGGGACAGGGCATCCGGGGAGCTGTTTTTT. Translating it yields CATSETRDRASGELFF. V usage is TRBV24-1 and J usage is TRBJ2-2, with TRBD1 identical over 9 bases. The length of the CDR3 is 16 residues. J lost 6 bases, V lost 4 bases, and 8 bases had no gene match. Germline V gene lookup returns CDR1 KGHDR and CDR2 SFDVKD.

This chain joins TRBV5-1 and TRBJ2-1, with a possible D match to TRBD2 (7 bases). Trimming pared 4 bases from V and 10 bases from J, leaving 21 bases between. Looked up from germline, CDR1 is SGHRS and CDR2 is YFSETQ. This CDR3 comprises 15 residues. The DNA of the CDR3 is TGCGCCAGCAGCCCGGAGAGGGTAGGGGGGGCGGAGCAGTTCTTC. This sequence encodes CASSPERVGGAEQFF.

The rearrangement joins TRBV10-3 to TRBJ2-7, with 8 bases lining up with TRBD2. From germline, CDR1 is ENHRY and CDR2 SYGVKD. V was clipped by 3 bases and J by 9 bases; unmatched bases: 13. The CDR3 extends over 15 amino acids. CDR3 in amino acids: CAISESTSGYLGQYF. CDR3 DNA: TGTGCCATCAGTGAATCAACTAGCGGTTACCTCGGGCAGTACTTC.

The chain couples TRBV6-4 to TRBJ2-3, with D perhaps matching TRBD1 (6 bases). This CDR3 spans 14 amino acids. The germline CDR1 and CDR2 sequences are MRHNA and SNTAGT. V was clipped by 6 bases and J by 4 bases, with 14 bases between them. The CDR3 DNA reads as TGTGCCAGCAGCGTCAGGGGTGTGGCAGATACGCAGTATTTT. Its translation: CASSVRGVADTQYF.

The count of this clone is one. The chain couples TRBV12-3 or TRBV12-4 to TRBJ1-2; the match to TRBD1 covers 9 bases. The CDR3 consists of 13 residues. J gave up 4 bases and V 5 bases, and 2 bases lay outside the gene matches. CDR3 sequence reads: CASSTGGGYGYTF. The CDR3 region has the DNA TGTGCCAGCAGTACAGGGGGCGGCTATGGCTACACCTTC.

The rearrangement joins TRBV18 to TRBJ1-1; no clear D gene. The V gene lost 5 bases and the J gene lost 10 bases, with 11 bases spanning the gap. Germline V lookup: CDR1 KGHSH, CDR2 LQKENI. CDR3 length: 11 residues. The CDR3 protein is CASSSSRGAFF. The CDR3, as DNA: TGTGCCAGCTCATCTTCGCGGGGAGCTTTCTTT.

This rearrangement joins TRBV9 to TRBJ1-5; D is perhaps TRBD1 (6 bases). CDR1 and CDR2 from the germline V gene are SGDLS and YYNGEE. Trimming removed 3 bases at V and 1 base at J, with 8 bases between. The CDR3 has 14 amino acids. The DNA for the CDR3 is TGTGCCAGCAGCGAGGGGGACAGCAATCAGCCCCAGCATTTT. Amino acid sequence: CASSEGDSNQPQHF.

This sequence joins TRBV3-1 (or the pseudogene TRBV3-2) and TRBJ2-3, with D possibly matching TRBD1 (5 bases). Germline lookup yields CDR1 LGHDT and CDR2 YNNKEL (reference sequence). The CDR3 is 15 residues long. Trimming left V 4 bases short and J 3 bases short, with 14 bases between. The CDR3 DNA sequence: TGTGCCAGCAGCCGCCCAGGGTCCGGGACAGATACGCAGTATTTT. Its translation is CASSRPGSGTDTQYF.

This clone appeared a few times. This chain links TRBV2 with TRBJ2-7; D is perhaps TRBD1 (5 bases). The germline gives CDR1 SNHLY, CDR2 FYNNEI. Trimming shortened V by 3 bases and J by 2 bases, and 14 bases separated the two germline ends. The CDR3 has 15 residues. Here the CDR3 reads CASSEWAGRTYEQYF. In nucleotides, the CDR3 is TGTGCCAGCAGTGAGTGGGCAGGGCGCACCTACGAGCAGTACTTC.

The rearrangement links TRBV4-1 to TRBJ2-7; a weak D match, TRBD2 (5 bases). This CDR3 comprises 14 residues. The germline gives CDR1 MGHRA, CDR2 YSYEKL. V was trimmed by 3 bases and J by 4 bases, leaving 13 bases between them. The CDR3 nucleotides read TGCGCCAGCAGCCACCTGTCGACTATTTACGAGCAGTACTTC. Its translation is CASSHLSTIYEQYF.

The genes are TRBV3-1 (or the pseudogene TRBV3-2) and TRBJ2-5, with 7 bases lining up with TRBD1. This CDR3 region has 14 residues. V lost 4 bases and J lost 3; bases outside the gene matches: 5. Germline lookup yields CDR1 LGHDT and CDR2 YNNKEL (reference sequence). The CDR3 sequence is CASSPYTGEETQYF. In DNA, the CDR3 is TGTGCCAGCAGCCCATACACAGGGGAAGAGACCCAGTACTTC.

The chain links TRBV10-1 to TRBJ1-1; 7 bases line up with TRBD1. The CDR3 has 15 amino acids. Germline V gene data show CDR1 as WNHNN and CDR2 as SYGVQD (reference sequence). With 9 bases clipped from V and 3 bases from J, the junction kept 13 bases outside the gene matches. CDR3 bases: TGCGCCAGAAGTTCCGCGGACAGGTACGACACTGAAGCTTTCTTT. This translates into CARSSADRYDTEAFF.

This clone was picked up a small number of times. This CDR3 is CASSPSGTANSPLHF. CDR3 nucleotides: TGTGCCAGCAGCCCCTCCGGGACAGCTAATTCACCCCTCCACTTT. V gene TRBV6-5 combines with J gene TRBJ1-6; TRBD1 aligns across 7 bases. The CDR3 covers 15 residues. The J segment lost 6 bases and the V segment lost 6 bases, leaving 8 bases of the junction unmatched. Germline assignment: CDR1 MNHEY and CDR2 SVGAGI.

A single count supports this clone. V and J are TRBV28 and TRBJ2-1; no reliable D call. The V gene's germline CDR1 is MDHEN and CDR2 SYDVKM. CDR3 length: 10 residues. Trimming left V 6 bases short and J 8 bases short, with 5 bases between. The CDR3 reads CASRADEQFF. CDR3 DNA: TGTGCCAGCAGGGCCGATGAGCAGTTCTTC.

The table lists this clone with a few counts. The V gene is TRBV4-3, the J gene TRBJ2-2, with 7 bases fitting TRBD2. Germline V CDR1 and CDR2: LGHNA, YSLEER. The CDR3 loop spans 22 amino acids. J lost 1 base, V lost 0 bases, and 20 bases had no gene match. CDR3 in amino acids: CASSQDRRGREIRRKNTGELFF. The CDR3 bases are TGCGCCAGCAGCCAAGATAGGAGAGGGAGGGAAATTAGGCGGAAGAACACCGGGGAGCTGTTTTTT.

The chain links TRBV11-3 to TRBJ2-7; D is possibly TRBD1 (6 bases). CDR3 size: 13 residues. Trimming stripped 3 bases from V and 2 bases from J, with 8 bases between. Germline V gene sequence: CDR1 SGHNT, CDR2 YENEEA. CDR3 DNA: TGTGCCAGCAGCTTTCAGGGGACCTACGAGCAGTACTTC. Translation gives CASSFQGTYEQYF.